The rows below give T cell receptor beta chains drawn from one sample of a study of molecular identifiers for immune sequencing clone quantification. TCRdb reanalysed the PCR reads using MiXCR and keeps one entry per CDR3 protein. Of 460,000 or so distinct CDR3 sequences detected, about 22% appear once; the ten largest clones hold approximately 0.8%. Sequenced material: naive CD8+ T cells from blood, with Jurkat cell RNA spiked in. The receptors were sampled from a human donor in good health. Some libraries in this study had Jurkat cell RNA spiked in. Both conserved end residues are part of each CDR3. The D gene is left open where the match is weak. Size tells how often a clone was seen (once, few, many) or the class of an expanded clone, and some rows leave it out.

J gene,V gene,D gene,clone size,CDR3 protein,CDR3 DNA
TRBJ2-7,TRBV18,.,few,CASSPPGQAGSYEQYF,TGTGCCAGCTCACCACCGGGGCAGGCCGGCTCCTACGAGCAGTACTTC
TRBJ2-2,TRBV5-1,.,.,CASSPGQGVTGELFF,TGCGCCAGCAGCCCCGGCCAGGGCGTCACCGGGGAGCTGTTTTTT
TRBJ2-7,TRBV12-3/TRBV12-4,.,.,CASSSSRAGPEQYF,TGTGCCAGCAGTAGCTCGCGGGCAGGGCCCGAGCAGTACTTC
TRBJ2-7,TRBV5-1,TRBD2,many,CASSLAGGRYEQYF,TGCGCCAGCAGCTTAGCGGGAGGGCGGTACGAGCAGTACTTC
TRBJ1-1,TRBV20-1,.,few,CSARGVPGAFF,TGCAGTGCTAGAGGGGTCCCAGGAGCTTTCTTT
TRBJ2-1,TRBV6-6,.,many,CASSYWFEDEQFF,TGTGCCAGCAGTTATTGGTTCGAAGATGAGCAGTTCTTC
TRBJ2-3,TRBV9,.,many,CASSSSADTQYF,TGTGCCAGCAGCTCGAGCGCGGATACGCAGTATTTT
TRBJ1-5,TRBV30,.,many,CAWSRDSNQPQHF,TGTGCCTGGAGTAGGGACAGCAATCAGCCCCAGCATTTT
TRBJ2-7,TRBV30,.,many,CASAWAGFGEQYF,TGTGCCTCGGCCTGGGCAGGGTTTGGCGAGCAGTACTTC
TRBJ1-1,TRBV28,.,.,CASSLKGTEAFF,TGTGCCAGCAGTTTAAAGGGGACTGAAGCTTTCTTT
TRBJ1-1,TRBV11-2,TRBD1,.,CASSYPGTGVTEAFF,TGTGCCAGCAGCTACCCAGGGACAGGGGTGACTGAAGCTTTCTTT
TRBJ2-1,TRBV5-1,.,many,CASSQPGEQFF,TGCGCCAGCAGCCAACCTGGCGAGCAGTTCTTC
TRBJ2-7,TRBV12-3/TRBV12-4,.,.,CASSPRPGRYSYEQYF,TGTGCCAGCAGCCCTCGACCCGGGCGATACTCCTACGAGCAGTACTTC
TRBJ2-5,TRBV7-9,.,many,CASSLEPGLHFASQTQYF,TGTGCCAGCAGCTTAGAACCGGGACTCCATTTCGCCTCGCAAACCCAGTACTTC
TRBJ2-7,TRBV5-3,TRBD2,few,CASSQGTSALFYEQYF,TGTGCCAGCAGCCAAGGGACTAGCGCCCTATTCTACGAGCAGTACTTC
TRBJ2-7,TRBV6-2/TRBV6-3,.,.,CASSWFMDEQYF,TGTGCCAGCAGCTGGTTCATGGACGAGCAGTACTTC
TRBJ2-7,TRBV11-2,.,few,CASSAYRTFRDEQYF,TGTGCCAGCAGCGCATACAGGACCTTCAGGGACGAGCAGTACTTC
TRBJ2-2,TRBV12-3/TRBV12-4,TRBD1,few,CATQGASGELFF,TGTGCCACTCAGGGGGCATCCGGGGAGCTGTTTTTT
TRBJ1-1,TRBV6-1,.,.,CASGEALGRLPNTEAFF,TGTGCCAGCGGTGAAGCGCTCGGGAGACTACCTAACACTGAAGCTTTCTTT
TRBJ2-3,TRBV24-1,.,few,CATSGGRSPFTDTQYF,TGTGCCACCAGTGGCGGCAGGTCCCCATTCACAGATACGCAGTATTTT
TRBJ2-1,TRBV29-1,TRBD1,.,CSVEARTGGRYNEQFF,TGCAGCGTTGAAGCCCGGACAGGGGGGCGGTACAATGAGCAGTTCTTC
TRBJ1-1,TRBV5-4,.,few,CASSLNWGKSEAFF,TGTGCCAGCAGCTTGAATTGGGGAAAGTCTGAAGCTTTCTTT
TRBJ1-1,TRBV18,.,many,CASSPRDGGSRTEAFF,TGTGCCAGCTCACCACGGGACGGCGGGAGCCGCACTGAAGCTTTCTTT
TRBJ1-1,TRBV19,.,many,CASSIQGCPTEAFF,TGTGCCAGTAGTATTCAGGGTTGTCCCACTGAAGCTTTCTTT
TRBJ2-1,TRBV12-3/TRBV12-4,TRBD2,.,CASSFYLGLAGDNEQFF,TGTGCCAGCAGTTTCTACCTAGGTCTAGCGGGAGACAATGAGCAGTTCTTC
TRBJ2-3,TRBV4-3,TRBD2,few,CASSQDAPTSGTDTQYF,TGCGCCAGCAGCCAAGATGCCCCTACTAGCGGCACAGATACGCAGTATTTT
TRBJ2-7,TRBV29-1,.,many,CSVEIPGRGYEQYF,TGCAGCGTTGAAATCCCAGGCCGGGGGTACGAGCAGTACTTC
TRBJ2-3,TRBV20-1,.,.,CSARMMAENTDTQYF,TGCAGTGCTAGAATGATGGCGGAAAACACAGATACGCAGTATTTT
TRBJ2-5,TRBV20-1,TRBD2,few,CSASALAGVETQYF,TGCAGTGCTAGTGCTCTAGCGGGAGTGGAGACCCAGTACTTC
TRBJ2-1,TRBV12-3/TRBV12-4,TRBD2,.,CASSLAGGQGEQFF,TGTGCCAGCAGTCTAGCGGGGGGGCAGGGAGAGCAGTTCTTC
TRBJ2-5,TRBV7-6,TRBD2,few,CASSPAFGLAGERPSETQYF,TGTGCCAGCAGCCCAGCTTTTGGACTAGCGGGGGAAAGGCCTTCTGAGACCCAGTACTTC
TRBJ1-1,TRBV27,TRBD1,few,CASSYRTGTLDEAFF,TGTGCCAGCAGTTATAGGACAGGGACCCTAGATGAAGCTTTCTTT
TRBJ1-5,TRBV6-1,.,few,CASSEIGQPQHF,TGTGCCAGCAGTGAAATTGGTCAGCCCCAGCATTTT
TRBJ2-7,TRBV20-1,.,few,CSARDIPRHSLGEQYF,TGCAGTGCTAGAGATATCCCGCGCCACAGCTTGGGAGAGCAGTACTTC
TRBJ1-3,TRBV4-1,.,few,CASSEHLHSGNTIYF,TGCGCCAGCAGCGAACACCTCCACTCTGGAAACACCATATATTTT
TRBJ1-1,TRBV7-9,.,many,CASSYTYTEAFF,TGTGCCAGCAGCTATACATATACTGAAGCTTTCTTT
TRBJ2-5,TRBV7-9,TRBD2,many,CASSPTGTSRETQYF,TGTGCCAGCAGCCCAACCGGGACTAGCCGAGAGACCCAGTACTTC
TRBJ2-3,TRBV24-1,TRBD1,.,CATSDGTVYGGDTQYF,TGTGCCACCAGTGATGGGACAGTATACGGAGGTGATACGCAGTATTTT
TRBJ2-7,TRBV3-1,.,few,CASSKAYEQYF,TGTGCCAGCAGCAAGGCCTACGAGCAGTACTTC
TRBJ1-3,TRBV15,.,.,CATSRDSFSGNTIYF,TGTGCCACCAGCAGAGACAGCTTCTCTGGAAACACCATATATTTT